A single T cell receptor (beta chain) is shown here with its context. Its antigen is not known. This sample stems from a study of OX40 agonist ivuxolimab in advanced cancers. Overall study: Every 2 weeks, patients got intravenous ivuxolimab at one of six dose levels (0.01-10 mg/kg). Partial responses were recorded for three patients, including one with hepatocellular carcinoma and two with cutaneous melanoma. General study results and limits: The study observed clonal expansion of CD4+ and CD8+ blood T cells by week 6 at 0.1 to 3.0 mg/kg.

Some clones are missing from TCRdb's copy, which holds only in-frame ones; the method was immunoSEQ multiplex PCR. Among some 57,000 clones, around 89% were seen once, and the ten largest hold approximately 5%. CDR3 length equals 15 residues. CDR1 and CDR2 from the germline V gene are MDHEN and SYDVKM. Trimming removed 4 bases at V and 0 bases at J, with 12 bases between. The V gene is TRBV28, the J gene TRBJ1-1; tentative D call: TRBD1 (6 bases). The sequences come from CD4+ or CD8+ T cells sorted from blood, collected in a trial of the OX40 agonist ivuxolimab. The sequence came from an adult with an advanced solid tumor such as melanoma, head and neck, liver or kidney cancer. The CDR3 region has the DNA TGTGCCAGCAGTTCCAAGGGGGTCATGAACACTGAAGCTTTCTTT. As protein: CASSSKGVMNTEAFF.